Presented here are 22 T cell receptor beta chains from one specimen sequenced in a study of blood T cell repertoires in COVID-19. Produced via immunoSEQ multiplex PCR; TCRdb's table is partial and in-frame only. Of 350,000 to 400,000 clones in the sample, 75% to 90% were seen once. The sample consisted of peripheral blood. These receptor sequences come from a woman in her sixties with COVID-19, enrolled during active disease.

The rearrangement links TRBV5-1 to TRBJ1-4; 9 nucleotides match TRBD1. The CDR3 is 14 residues long. CDR1 and CDR2 from the germline V gene are SGHRS and YFSETQ. The V gene end was trimmed by 3 bases and the J gene end by 8 bases; junction bases not matched to a gene: 5. CDR3 amino acids: CASSSTGGREKLFF. The CDR3 DNA reads TGCGCCAGCAGCTCGACAGGGGGTCGAGAAAAACTGTTTTTT.

The chain is built from TRBV4-1 and TRBJ2-7; 9 bases agree with TRBD2. Trimming cost V 3 bases and J 5 bases; bases outside gene matches: 14. Germline CDR1 is MGHRA and CDR2 is YSYEKL. This CDR3 spans 17 amino acids. CDR3 amino acids: CASSHSGGATIPHEQYF. The CDR3 DNA reads as TGCGCCAGCAGCCATAGCGGGGGAGCCACCATCCCCCACGAGCAGTACTTC.

V gene TRBV9 combines with J gene TRBJ2-3, with 9 nucleotides matching TRBD2. There are 15 residues in the CDR3. The germline gives CDR1 SGDLS, CDR2 YYNGEE. J gave up 8 bases and V 1 base, and 8 bases lay outside the gene matches. CDR3 protein: CASSVRGGAGGTQYF. In DNA, the CDR3 is TGTGCCAGCAGCGTACGCGGGGGGGCCGGAGGTACGCAGTATTTT.

The chain has TRBV4-2 and TRBJ2-3, with a possible D match to TRBD1 (6 bases). Deletions cut 0 bases from V and 3 bases from J, with 16 bases between. The CDR3 has 17 amino acids. Germline lookup yields CDR1 LGHNA and CDR2 YNFKEQ. The CDR3 nucleotides are TGTGCCAGCAGCCAAGAGGGGGCGACTATGAGGACAGATACGCAGTATTTT. It codes for CASSQEGATMRTDTQYF.

V and J are TRBV6-5 and TRBJ1-2, with 7 nucleotides matching TRBD1. The CDR3 sequence is 14 residues long. Per the germline V gene, CDR1 is MNHEY and CDR2 is SVGAGI. V shed 7 bases, J shed 5 bases, and the junction held 10 bases outside the gene matches. CDR3 nucleotide sequence: TGTGCCAGCACCCCTGGACAGGCCTCGTATGGCTACACCTTC. The encoded protein is CASTPGQASYGYTF.

The chain couples TRBV5-1 to TRBJ2-7; no clear D gene. V was trimmed by 7 bases and J by 3 bases, leaving 11 bases between them. From germline, CDR1 is SGHRS and CDR2 YFSETQ. The CDR3 runs 12 residues. In DNA form, the CDR3 reads TGCGCCAGCGGAGCCGGCGGCTACGAGCAGTACTTC. Translating it yields CASGAGGYEQYF.

V is TRBV5-1 and J is TRBJ1-2, with TRBD1 matching over 11 bases. J lost 7 bases, V lost 4 bases, and 15 bases had no gene match. In germline, CDR1 is SGHRS, CDR2 YFSETQ. The CDR3 consists of 17 residues. The chain's CDR3 is CASSPEIHGTGGGGYTF. The CDR3 coding sequence is TGCGCCAGCAGCCCTGAGATCCACGGGACAGGGGGAGGTGGCTACACCTTC.

V usage is TRBV10-2 and J usage is TRBJ1-5, with a tentative D call TRBD1 (6 bases). The ends were cut back, 8 bases at V and 1 base at J, with 12 bases in the middle. Germline V gene lookup returns CDR1 WSHSY and CDR2 SAAADI. The CDR3 runs to 14 residues. CDR3 residues: CASGTGQSNQPQHF. CDR3 nucleotides: TGCGCCAGCGGTACTGGACAGAGCAATCAGCCCCAGCATTTT.

The rearrangement links TRBV5-1 to TRBJ1-2; 7 bases match TRBD1. The CDR3 covers 11 residues. Looked up from germline, CDR1 is SGHRS and CDR2 is YFSETQ. Germline trimming cut 5 bases from V and 8 bases from J; bases unmatched to any gene: 3. CDR3 DNA sequence: TGCGCCAGCAGACAGGGGAGAGGCTACACCTTC. Its translation: CASRQGRGYTF.

V gene TRBV14 combines with J gene TRBJ1-3; D gene uncertain. V shed 1 base and J shed 3 bases, with 10 bases lying between them. Germline CDR1 is SGHDN and CDR2 is FVKESK. The CDR3 totals 15 residues. CDR3 region: CASSQVGLGGNTIYF. The CDR3, as DNA: TGTGCCAGCAGCCAAGTCGGTCTCGGTGGAAACACCATATATTTT.

The chain joins TRBV5-4 to TRBJ2-5; weak D call: TRBD2 (6 bases). V lost 4 bases to trimming and J lost 4 bases, with 29 bases between them. The V gene's germline CDR1 is SGHNT and CDR2 YYREEE (reference sequence). The CDR3 loop spans 19 amino acids. CDR3 sequence reads: CASSGPNNPTRPEGETQYF. The CDR3 bases are TGTGCCAGCAGCGGACCCAACAATCCTACACGCCCGGAGGGAGAGACCCAGTACTTC.

V is TRBV3-1 (or the pseudogene TRBV3-2) and J is TRBJ1-5; possibly TRBD1 for D (6 bases). Looked up from germline, CDR1 is LGHDT and CDR2 is YNNKEL (reference sequence). The CDR3 runs to 15 residues. The V gene lost 0 bases and the J gene lost 6 bases, with 12 bases spanning the gap. In nucleotides, the CDR3 is TGTGCCAGCAGCCAAGATCACAGGGCGGGTCAGCCCCAGCATTTT. Protein: CASSQDHRAGQPQHF.

The chain recombines TRBV9 with TRBJ2-5; D perhaps matches TRBD2 (6 bases). The CDR3 loop spans 14 amino acids. V dropped 2 bases and J dropped 3 bases, with 11 bases sitting between them. CDR1 and CDR2 from the germline V gene are SGDLS and YYNGEE. CDR3 region: CASSVQLAEETQYF. The CDR3 region has the DNA TGTGCCAGCAGCGTCCAACTAGCAGAAGAGACCCAGTACTTC.

The chain combines TRBV3-1 (or the pseudogene TRBV3-2) with TRBJ1-1; weak D call: TRBD1 (6 bases). Germline loops: CDR1 LGHDT, CDR2 YNNKEL (reference sequence). The CDR3 is 13 amino acids. Trimming cost V 4 bases and J 4 bases, with 10 bases left between them. The chain's CDR3 is CASSPQGSTEAFF. CDR3 DNA: TGTGCCAGCAGCCCTCAGGGGTCCACTGAAGCTTTCTTT.

V and J are TRBV29-1 and TRBJ1-3; tentatively, D is TRBD1 (5 bases). The germline V and J ends were trimmed by 7 bases and 8 bases, with 9 bases remaining between them. The CDR3 runs 10 residues. CDR1 is SQVTM, CDR2 ANQGSEA, per germline. The DNA for the CDR3 is TGCAGCGAAGCGGGGCACACCATATATTTT. Translation gives CSEAGHTIYF. The variable domain in full, completed from reference TRBV29-1 and TRBJ1-3, reads SAVISQKPSRDICQRGTSLTIQCQVDSQVTMMFWYRQQPGQSLTLIATANQGSEATYESGFVIDKFPISRPNLTFSTLTVSNMSPEDSSIYLCSEAGHTIYFGEGSWLTVV.

V gene TRBV6-2 or TRBV6-3 combines with J gene TRBJ2-7, with TRBD1 matching over 9 bases. Trimming at V came to 2 bases and at J to 1 base, leaving 6 bases not matched to a gene. From germline, CDR1 is MNHEY and CDR2 SVGEGT. The CDR3 contains 16 residues. CDR3 loop: CASSYTLGQGSYEQYF. CDR3 sequence (DNA): TGTGCCAGCAGTTACACCCTGGGACAGGGTTCCTACGAGCAGTACTTC.

CDR3 sequence reads: CASSLAQGVPSGNTIYF. The CDR3 nucleotides are TGTGCCAGCAGCTTAGCGCAGGGGGTTCCCTCTGGAAACACCATATATTTT. V gene TRBV7-2 combines with J gene TRBJ1-3; 7 positions match TRBD1. The CDR3 extends over 17 amino acids. V lost 0 bases, J lost 0 bases, and 5 bases stayed unmatched. CDR1 and CDR2 (germline): SGHTA, FQGNSA.

The rearrangement links TRBV5-1 to TRBJ2-5; TRBD1 matches 7 bases. This CDR3 contains 16 residues. Germline V gives CDR1 SGHRS, CDR2 YFSETQ. The V and J ends lost 4 bases and 1 base, in that order; junction bases with no gene match: 10. The CDR3 region has the DNA TGCGCCAGCAGCAGTACCGGGACAGTAATCCAAGAGACCCAGTACTTC. Its translation is CASSSTGTVIQETQYF.

The chain joins TRBV5-1 to TRBJ2-1; D is unresolved. Per the germline V gene, CDR1 is SGHRS and CDR2 is YFSETQ. The CDR3 is made up of 15 amino acids. Trimming took off 0 bases at V and 1 base at J, with 8 bases between the two ends. Here the CDR3 DNA reads TGCGCCAGCAGCTTGGCGGAGAATTCCTACAATGAGCAGTTCTTC. Protein sequence: CASSLAENSYNEQFF.

This chain connects TRBV10-3 to TRBJ1-5; 12 nucleotides match TRBD1. Germline CDR1 and CDR2: ENHRY and SYGVKD. The length of the CDR3 is 20 residues. J was trimmed by 3 bases and V by 0 bases; bases with no gene match: 12. CDR3 DNA: TGTGCCATCAGTGAGTCGTGGGACAGGGGGCGAGATACCGTCAATCAGCCCCAGCATTTT. As protein: CAISESWDRGRDTVNQPQHF.

The V gene is TRBV11-1, the J gene TRBJ1-2; D is perhaps TRBD1 (6 bases). V shed 2 bases and J shed 3 bases, with 13 bases lying between them. The length of the CDR3 is 15 residues. Germline V gives CDR1 SGHAT, CDR2 FQDESV (reference sequence). The CDR3 sequence is CASSLNWGLDYGYTF. The CDR3 coding sequence is TGTGCCAGCAGCTTAAACTGGGGGCTGGACTATGGCTACACCTTC. The whole variable domain, filled in from reference TRBV11-1 and TRBJ1-2, reads EAEVAQSPRYKITEKSQAVAFWCDPISGHATLYWYRQILGQGPELLVQFQDESVVDDSQLPKDRFSAERLKGVDSTLKIQPAELGDSAMYLCASSLNWGLDYGYTFGSGTRLTVV.

The chain links TRBV19 to TRBJ1-2; the D gene is possibly TRBD1 (6 bases). Trimming removed 4 bases from V and 7 bases from J, with 16 bases in between. This CDR3 spans 14 amino acids. Germline V gene data show CDR1 as LNHDA and CDR2 as SQIVND (reference sequence). CDR3 protein: CASSNRDKIGGYTF. CDR3 bases: TGTGCCAGTAGTAACAGGGATAAGATAGGTGGCTACACCTTC. Full variable domain (missing parts from reference TRBV19 and TRBJ1-2): DGGITQSPKYLFRKEGQNVTLSCEQNLNHDAMYWYRQDPGQGLRLIYYSQIVNDFQKGDIAEGYSVSREKKESFPLTVTSAQKNPTAFYLCASSNRDKIGGYTFGSGTRLTVV.